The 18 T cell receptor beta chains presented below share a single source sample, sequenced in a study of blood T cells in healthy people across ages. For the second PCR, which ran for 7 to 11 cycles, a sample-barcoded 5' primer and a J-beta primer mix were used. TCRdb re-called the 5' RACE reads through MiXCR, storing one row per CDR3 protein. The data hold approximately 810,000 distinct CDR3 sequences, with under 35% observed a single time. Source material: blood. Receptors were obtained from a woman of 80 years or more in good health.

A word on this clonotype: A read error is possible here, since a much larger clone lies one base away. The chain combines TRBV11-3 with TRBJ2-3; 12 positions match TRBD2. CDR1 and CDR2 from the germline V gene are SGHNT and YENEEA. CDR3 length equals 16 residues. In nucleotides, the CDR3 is TGTGCCAACAGCTTCGGACTAGCGGGAATCACAGATACGCAGTATTTT. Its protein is CANSFGLAGITDTQYF.

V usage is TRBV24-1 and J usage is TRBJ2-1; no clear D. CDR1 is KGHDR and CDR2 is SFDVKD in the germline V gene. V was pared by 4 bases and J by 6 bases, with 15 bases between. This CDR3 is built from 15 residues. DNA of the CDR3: TGTGCCACCAGTGACCGAGGATCAGGTATCAATGAGCAGTTCTTC. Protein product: CATSDRGSGINEQFF.

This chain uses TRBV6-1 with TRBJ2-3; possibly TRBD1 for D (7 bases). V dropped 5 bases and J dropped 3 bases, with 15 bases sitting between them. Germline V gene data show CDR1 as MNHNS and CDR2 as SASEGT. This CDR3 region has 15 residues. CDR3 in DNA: TGTGCCAGCAGTAAGCAGGGGGACTGGACAGATACGCAGTATTTT. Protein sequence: CASSKQGDWTDTQYF.

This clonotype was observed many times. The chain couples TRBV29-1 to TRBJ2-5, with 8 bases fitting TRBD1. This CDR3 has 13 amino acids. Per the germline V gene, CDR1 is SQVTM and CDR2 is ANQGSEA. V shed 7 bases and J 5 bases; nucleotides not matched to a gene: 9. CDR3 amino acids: CSAHQGAKETQYF. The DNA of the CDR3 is TGCAGCGCCCATCAGGGGGCGAAGGAGACCCAGTACTTC.

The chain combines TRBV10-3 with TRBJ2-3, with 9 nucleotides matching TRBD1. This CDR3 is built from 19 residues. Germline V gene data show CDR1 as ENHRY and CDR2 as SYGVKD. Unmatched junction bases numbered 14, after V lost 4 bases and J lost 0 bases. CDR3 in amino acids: CAISGGTGIAPSSTDTQYF. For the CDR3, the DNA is TGTGCCATCAGTGGTGGGACAGGGATTGCTCCTTCGAGCACAGATACGCAGTATTTT.

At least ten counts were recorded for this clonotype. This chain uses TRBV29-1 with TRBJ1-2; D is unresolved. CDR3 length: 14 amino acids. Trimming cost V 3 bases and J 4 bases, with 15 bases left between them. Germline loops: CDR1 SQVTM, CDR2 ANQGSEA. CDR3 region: CSVEARTGGYGYTF. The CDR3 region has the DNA TGCAGCGTTGAGGCCAGGACTGGCGGCTATGGCTACACCTTC.

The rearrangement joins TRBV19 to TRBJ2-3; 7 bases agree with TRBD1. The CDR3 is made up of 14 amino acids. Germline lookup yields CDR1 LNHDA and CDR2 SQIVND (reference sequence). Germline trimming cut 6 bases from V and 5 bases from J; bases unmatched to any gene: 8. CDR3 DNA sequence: TGTGCCAGTAGGAGGCGACAGGGCGGAGATACGCAGTATTTT. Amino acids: CASRRRQGGDTQYF. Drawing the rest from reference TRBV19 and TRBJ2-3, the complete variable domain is DGGITQSPKYLFRKEGQNVTLSCEQNLNHDAMYWYRQDPGQGLRLIYYSQIVNDFQKGDIAEGYSVSREKKESFPLTVTSAQKNPTAFYLCASRRRQGGDTQYFGPGTRLTVL.

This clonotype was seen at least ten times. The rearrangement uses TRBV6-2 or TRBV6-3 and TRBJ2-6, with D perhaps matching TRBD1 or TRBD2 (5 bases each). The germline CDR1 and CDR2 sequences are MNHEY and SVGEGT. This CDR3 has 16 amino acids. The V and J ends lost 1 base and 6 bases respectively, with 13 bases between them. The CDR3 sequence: CASSYLSWGLANVLTF. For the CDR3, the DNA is TGTGCCAGCAGTTACTTGAGTTGGGGGTTGGCCAACGTCCTGACTTTC.

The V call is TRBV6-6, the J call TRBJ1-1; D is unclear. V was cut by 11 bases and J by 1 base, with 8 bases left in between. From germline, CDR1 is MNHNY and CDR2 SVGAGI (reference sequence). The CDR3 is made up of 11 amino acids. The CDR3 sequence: CACKGNTEAFF. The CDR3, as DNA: TGTGCCTGTAAGGGGAACACTGAAGCTTTCTTT.

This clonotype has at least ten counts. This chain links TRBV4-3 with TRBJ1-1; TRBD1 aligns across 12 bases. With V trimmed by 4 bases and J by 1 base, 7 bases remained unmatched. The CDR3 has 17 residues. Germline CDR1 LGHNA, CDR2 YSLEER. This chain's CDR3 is CASSRGQGAPTNTEAFF. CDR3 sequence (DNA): TGCGCCAGCAGCCGGGGACAGGGGGCCCCTACGAACACTGAAGCTTTCTTT.

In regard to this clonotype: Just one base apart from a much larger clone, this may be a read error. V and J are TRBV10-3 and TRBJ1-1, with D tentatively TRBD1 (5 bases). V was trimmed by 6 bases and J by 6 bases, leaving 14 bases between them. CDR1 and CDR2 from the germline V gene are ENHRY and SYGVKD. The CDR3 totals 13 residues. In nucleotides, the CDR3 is TGTGCCATCAGCCCTGGCCGGGACGCTGAAGCTTTCTTT. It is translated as CAISPGRDAEAFF.

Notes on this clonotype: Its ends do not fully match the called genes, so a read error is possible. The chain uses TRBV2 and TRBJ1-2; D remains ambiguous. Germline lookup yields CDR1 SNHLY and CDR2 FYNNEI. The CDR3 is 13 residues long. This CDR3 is CTSSVGFGYGYTF. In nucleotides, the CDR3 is TGTACCAGCAGCGTGGGTTTTGGATATGGCTACACCTTC. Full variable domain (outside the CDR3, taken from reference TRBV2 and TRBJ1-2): EPEVTQTPSHQVTQMGQEVILRCVPISNHLYFYWYRQILGQKVEFLVSFYNNEISEKSEIFDDQFSVERPDGSNFTLKIRSTKLEDSAMYFCTSSVGFGYGYTFGSGTRLTVV.

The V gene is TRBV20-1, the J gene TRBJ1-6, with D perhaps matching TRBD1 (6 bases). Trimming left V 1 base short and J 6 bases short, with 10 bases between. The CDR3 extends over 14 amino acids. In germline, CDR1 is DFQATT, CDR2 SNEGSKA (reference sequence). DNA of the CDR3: TGCAGTGCTAGAGCCGGGACAACTAATTCACCCCTCCACTTT. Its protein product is CSARAGTTNSPLHF.

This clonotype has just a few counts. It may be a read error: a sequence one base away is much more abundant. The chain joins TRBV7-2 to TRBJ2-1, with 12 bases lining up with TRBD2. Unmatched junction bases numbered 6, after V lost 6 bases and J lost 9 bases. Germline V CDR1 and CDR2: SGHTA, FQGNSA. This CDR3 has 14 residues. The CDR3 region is CASRPGLAGGEQFF. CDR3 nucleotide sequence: TGTGCCAGCAGACCGGGACTAGCGGGTGGTGAGCAGTTCTTC.

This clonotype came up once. The CDR3 protein is CAYIADPPAGELFF. CDR3 nucleotide sequence: TGTGCCTACATAGCGGATCCACCCGCAGGGGAGCTGTTTTTT. The genes are TRBV30 and TRBJ2-2, with D tentatively TRBD2 (6 bases). This CDR3 has 14 amino acids. The germline gives CDR1 GTSNPN, CDR2 SVGIG (reference sequence). V shed 7 bases and J shed 8 bases, with 20 bases lying between them.

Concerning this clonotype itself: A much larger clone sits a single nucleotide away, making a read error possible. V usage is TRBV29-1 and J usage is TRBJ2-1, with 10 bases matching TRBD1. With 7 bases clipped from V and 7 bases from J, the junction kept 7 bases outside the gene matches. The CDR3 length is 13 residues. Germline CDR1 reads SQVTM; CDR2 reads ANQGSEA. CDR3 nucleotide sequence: TGCAGCGGGAGGACAGGGGGATGGAATGAGCAGTTCTTC. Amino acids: CSGRTGGWNEQFF.

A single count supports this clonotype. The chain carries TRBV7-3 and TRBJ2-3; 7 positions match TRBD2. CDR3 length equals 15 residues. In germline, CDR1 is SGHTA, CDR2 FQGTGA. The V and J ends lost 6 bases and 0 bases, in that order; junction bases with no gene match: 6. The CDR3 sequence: CASRVGLGSTDTQYF. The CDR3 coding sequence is TGTGCCAGCAGGGTAGGACTAGGGAGCACAGATACGCAGTATTTT.

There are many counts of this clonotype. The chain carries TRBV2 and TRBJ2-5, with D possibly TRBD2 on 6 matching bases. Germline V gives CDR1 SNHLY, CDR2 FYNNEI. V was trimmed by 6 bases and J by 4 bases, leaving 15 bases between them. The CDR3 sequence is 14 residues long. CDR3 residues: CASSRTILGETQYF. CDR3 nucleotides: TGTGCCAGCAGCCGGACTATTCTTGGAGAGACCCAGTACTTC.